This TCR beta chain was obtained from a study of cytomegalovirus exposure and HLA in healthy donors. The V end lost 1 base, the J end lost 4 bases, and 13 bases lay between the germline ends. The CDR3 contains 15 residues. CDR1 is LGHNA, CDR2 YSLEER, per germline. It was with 60 Vbeta and 13 Jbeta primers that the PCR ran. Measured with immunoSEQ multiplex PCR; TCRdb has only the in-frame clones, and not every one. This table has 140,000 to 150,000 clones, roughly 80% appearing once. Points on this clone: The antigen is undetermined.

Study findings and constraints: Donors were assumed by presence/absence analyses to have roughly uniform sequencing depth. It is likely that the observed cluster of highly shared sequence variants was a sequencing artifact.

The V and J genes are TRBV4-3 and TRBJ1-2; D might be TRBD1 (5 bases). The TCR was taken from a middle-aged woman in good health and CMV-seropositive. The sample comprised PBMCs. Here the CDR3 reads CASSQGAGMTYGYTF. In nucleotides, the CDR3 is TGCGCCAGCAGCCAAGGTGCAGGGATGACCTATGGCTACACCTTC.